This TCR beta chain was found in a study of cytomegalovirus exposure and HLA in healthy donors. Study-level findings and limits: Later examination showed HLA-associated TCR beta chains had greater clonal expansion than equally common others. Common viral pathogens seemed, in a later analysis, to connect with several of the most significant clusters.

The PCR used 60 Vbeta and 13 Jbeta primers. The method was immunoSEQ multiplex PCR; TCRdb's version includes in-frame clones alone and lacks a portion of them. The table includes 95,000 to 150,000 clones, 65% to 90% detected once. This clone was picked up a small number of times. What it binds is unknown. Germline V gene lookup returns CDR1 SGHDT and CDR2 YYEEEE. There are 12 residues in the CDR3. Trimming shortened V by 0 bases and J by 7 bases, and 8 bases separated the two germline ends. The specimen was PBMCs. This clonotype originated in a woman aged 35 to 49 in good health and CMV-seronegative. The rearrangement links TRBV5-6 to TRBJ2-7; D is unresolved. The CDR3 reads CASSLAYGEQYF. The CDR3 coding sequence is TGTGCCAGCAGCTTGGCCTACGGGGAGCAGTACTTC.